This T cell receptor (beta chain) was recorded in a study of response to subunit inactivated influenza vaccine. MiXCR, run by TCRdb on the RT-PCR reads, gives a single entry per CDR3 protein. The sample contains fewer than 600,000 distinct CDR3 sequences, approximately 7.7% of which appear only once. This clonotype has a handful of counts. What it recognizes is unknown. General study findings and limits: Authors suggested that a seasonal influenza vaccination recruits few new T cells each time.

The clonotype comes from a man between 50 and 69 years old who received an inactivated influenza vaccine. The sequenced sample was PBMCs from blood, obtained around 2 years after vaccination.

CDR3 sequence reads: CASSLVGTETYEQYF. The CDR3 coding sequence is TGTGCCAGCAGCTTAGTTGGGACAGAGACCTACGAGCAGTACTTC. The V gene is TRBV7-2, the J gene TRBJ2-7; 7 bases are a match to TRBD1. This CDR3 is built from 15 residues. From germline, CDR1 is SGHTA and CDR2 FQGNSA. V was pared by 1 base and J by 2 bases, with 5 bases of the junction left unmatched.